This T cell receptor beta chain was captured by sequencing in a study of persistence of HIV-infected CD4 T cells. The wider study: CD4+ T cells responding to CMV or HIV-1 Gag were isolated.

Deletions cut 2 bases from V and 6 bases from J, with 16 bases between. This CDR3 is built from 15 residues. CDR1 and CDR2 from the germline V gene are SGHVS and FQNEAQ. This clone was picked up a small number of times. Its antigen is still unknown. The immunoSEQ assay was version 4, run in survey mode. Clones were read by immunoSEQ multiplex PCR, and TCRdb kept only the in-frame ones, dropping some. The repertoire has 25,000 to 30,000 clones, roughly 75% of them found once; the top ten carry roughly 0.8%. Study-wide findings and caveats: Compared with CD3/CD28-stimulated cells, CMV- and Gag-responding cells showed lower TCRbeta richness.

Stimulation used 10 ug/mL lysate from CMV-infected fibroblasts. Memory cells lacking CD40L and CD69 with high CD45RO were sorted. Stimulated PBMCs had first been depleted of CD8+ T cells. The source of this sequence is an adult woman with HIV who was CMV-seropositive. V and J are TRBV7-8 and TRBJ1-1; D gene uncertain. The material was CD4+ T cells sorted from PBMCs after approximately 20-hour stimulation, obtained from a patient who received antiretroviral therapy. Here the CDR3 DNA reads TGTGCCAGCAGCTTAAGTCGTGGAGGTTACTCTGAAGCTTTCTTT. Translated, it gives CASSLSRGGYSEAFF.